This T cell receptor beta chain was captured in a study of CD8+CD57+ T cells in acquired aplastic anemia. Study as a whole: Each DNA sample taken from sorted CD4+ and CD8+ cells came to approximately 3.2 ug on average.

For CDR3 and TCR beta VDJ profiling, genomic DNA was the template used. TCRdb itself ran the reads through MiXCR, one entry per CDR3 protein. The sample holds around 160,000 distinct CDR3 sequences, 45% to 55% seen once. Concerning this clonotype: Its antigen remains unknown.

The study's findings and limits: Under 35 was the count of CD8+ CDR3 sequences that patients shared with controls.

An expansion of CD8+CD57+ cells by flow cytometry had been shown in patients chosen for sequencing. V was trimmed by 6 bases and J by 1 base, leaving 10 bases between them. Germline V gene sequence: CDR1 WSHSY, CDR2 SAAADI. This CDR3 is built from 13 residues. This receptor was obtained from a human donor with aplastic anemia. This chain uses TRBV10-2 with TRBJ2-7, with a weak D call TRBD2 (5 bases). Input material: sorted CD4+, CD8+, or CD8+CD57+ T cells (not recorded which) from PBMCs. In DNA, the CDR3 is TGCGCCAGCAGCCAGTCGGGGTCCTACGAGCAGTACTTC. Amino acid sequence: CASSQSGSYEQYF.